These 21 T cell receptor beta chains originate from one sample sequenced in a study of blood T cell repertoires in COVID-19. The assay was immunoSEQ multiplex PCR, and TCRdb's table has in-frame clones only and misses some. The data contain 200,000 or so clones, roughly 90% of them singletons. What was sequenced was peripheral blood. The receptors come from a man in his fifties or sixties who had recovered from COVID-19.

The V and J genes are TRBV18 and TRBJ1-2; D remains ambiguous. The V and J ends lost 2 bases and 6 bases respectively, with 25 bases between them. The V gene's germline CDR1 is KGHSH and CDR2 LQKENI. This CDR3 is built from 18 residues. The CDR3 loop is CASSPWQPREPHTDGYTF. In DNA form, the CDR3 reads TGTGCCAGCTCACCATGGCAGCCGAGGGAACCCCACACCGATGGCTACACCTTC.

The chain couples TRBV6-5 to TRBJ2-1, with D possibly being TRBD2 (6 bases). Trimming pared 4 bases from V and 3 bases from J, leaving 16 bases between. Germline V gene lookup returns CDR1 MNHEY and CDR2 SVGAGI. The length of the CDR3 is 16 residues. Here the CDR3 DNA reads TGTGCCAGCAGTTTTTCCGGGGCGGGGAGCTACAATGAGCAGTTCTTC. Translated, it gives CASSFSGAGSYNEQFF.

The chain links TRBV19 to TRBJ2-7; unclear D gene. Trimming cost V 3 bases and J 0 bases, with 9 bases left between them. The germline CDR1 and CDR2 sequences are LNHDA and SQIVND (reference sequence). The CDR3 is 14 residues long. CDR3 region: CASSIIAASYEQYF. The CDR3 DNA reads TGTGCCAGTAGTATTATCGCGGCCTCCTACGAGCAGTACTTC.

The CDR3 sequence is CASSSWSSSYEQYF. DNA for the CDR3: TGTGCCAGCAGCTCCTGGTCGAGCTCCTACGAGCAGTACTTC. The chain employs TRBV7-2 and TRBJ2-7; D remains ambiguous. The CDR3 contains 14 residues. The ends were cut back, 4 bases at V and 0 bases at J, with 10 bases in the middle. The germline gives CDR1 SGHTA, CDR2 FQGNSA.

The chain recombines TRBV6-5 with TRBJ2-7; tentatively, D is TRBD2 (5 bases). The germline V gene has CDR1 MNHEY and CDR2 SVGAGI. Between the trimmed V and J ends, which lost 4 bases and 2 bases, there was a span of 12 bases. This CDR3 comprises 14 residues. CDR3 sequence (DNA): TGTGCCAGCAGTTCCGCGGGCCTCACCTACGAGCAGTACTTC. Protein product: CASSSAGLTYEQYF.

This clone occurred once. The V gene is TRBV7-6, the J gene TRBJ2-3, with 12 bases matching TRBD2. Germline V gene sequence: CDR1 SGHVS, CDR2 FNYEAQ. The CDR3 extends over 17 amino acids. V dropped 0 bases and J dropped 2; count of bases not matched to a gene: 3. The CDR3 DNA is TGTGCCAGCAGCTTAGCTCGGACTAGCGGGATCACAGATACGCAGTATTTT. Protein product: CASSLARTSGITDTQYF.

The chain is built from TRBV2 and TRBJ1-5; TRBD1 is a possible D gene (5 bases). Trimming took 1 base from V and 6 from J, leaving 16 bases between them. The CDR3 contains 16 residues. Germline CDR1 is SNHLY and CDR2 is FYNNEI. The CDR3 is CASSEGGRGSVQPQHF. The CDR3 DNA is TGTGCCAGCAGTGAAGGTGGACGGGGGTCGGTTCAGCCCCAGCATTTT.

J is TRBJ1-4 and V is TRBV9; no reliable D call. The ends were cut back, 2 bases at V and 4 bases at J, with 12 bases in the middle. Per germline, CDR1 SGDLS and CDR2 YYNGEE. This CDR3 has 15 residues. CDR3 region: CASSVTDGVNEKLFF. The CDR3 bases are TGTGCCAGCAGCGTGACGGACGGGGTTAATGAAAAACTGTTTTTT.

V and J are TRBV18 and TRBJ1-1; the D is unclear. Trimming pared 3 bases from V and 4 bases from J, leaving 6 bases between. The V gene's germline CDR1 is KGHSH and CDR2 LQKENI. The CDR3 runs to 12 residues. The DNA of the CDR3 is TGTGCCAGCTCACCCCTAATCACTGAAGCTTTCTTT. Protein sequence: CASSPLITEAFF.

V is TRBV6-6 and J is TRBJ2-3, with 12 bases fitting TRBD1. The junction had 9 bases not matched to a gene; V was cut back by 5 bases and J by 3 bases. CDR3 size: 17 residues. Germline CDR1 is MNHNY and CDR2 is SVGAGI (reference sequence). The CDR3 region has the DNA TGTGCCAGCAGTCCCGGGACAGGGGGCGCAGGTACAGATACGCAGTATTTT. Translation: CASSPGTGGAGTDTQYF.

This chain connects TRBV5-1 to TRBJ1-4; D possibly corresponds to TRBD1 (5 bases). The CDR3 contains 15 residues. V lost 6 bases and J lost 1, with 13 bases in between. CDR1 is SGHRS and CDR2 is YFSETQ in the germline V gene. The chain's CDR3 is CASTWAGRTNEKLFF. In nucleotides, the CDR3 is TGCGCCAGCACGTGGGCAGGGCGAACTAATGAAAAACTGTTTTTT. The entire variable domain, with the rest obtained from reference TRBV5-1 and TRBJ1-4, is as follows: KAGVTQTPRYLIKTRGQQVTLSCSPISGHRSVSWYQQTPGQGLQFLFEYFSETQRNKGNFPGRFSGRQFSNSRSEMNVSTLELGDSALYLCASTWAGRTNEKLFFGSGTQLSVL.

The chain uses TRBV19 and TRBJ1-5; D is unresolved. Trimming took off 0 bases at V and 2 bases at J, with 11 bases between the two ends. CDR3 length equals 16 residues. Germline V lookup: CDR1 LNHDA, CDR2 SQIVND (reference sequence). CDR3 nucleotide sequence: TGTGCCAGTAGTATAGATGTGGGAGTGGGCAATCAGCCCCAGCATTTT. Translated, it gives CASSIDVGVGNQPQHF.

The chain links TRBV7-2 to TRBJ1-3; D not resolved. CDR3 size: 17 residues. Germline V gene lookup returns CDR1 SGHTA and CDR2 FQGNSA. Trimming pared 4 bases from V and 0 bases from J, leaving 16 bases between. The CDR3 sequence: CASSWVRQANSGNTIYF. The CDR3 coding sequence is TGTGCCAGCAGCTGGGTGAGGCAAGCGAACTCTGGAAACACCATATATTTT.

The genes are TRBV30 and TRBJ1-2; the D is unclear. The germline CDR1 and CDR2 sequences are GTSNPN and SVGIG (reference sequence). The CDR3 has 11 residues. Trimming took off 3 bases at V and 1 base at J, with 3 bases between the two ends. The CDR3 DNA reads as TGTGCCTGGAGCATTAACTATGGCTACACCTTC. This sequence encodes CAWSINYGYTF.

The rearrangement joins TRBV9 to TRBJ1-1; D is ambiguous. Trimming cost V 4 bases and J 0 bases, with 10 bases left between them. This CDR3 has 14 amino acids. CDR1 and CDR2 from the germline V gene are SGDLS and YYNGEE. The CDR3 protein is CASSSQVLNTEAFF. For the CDR3, the DNA is TGTGCCAGCAGCTCCCAGGTTTTGAACACTGAAGCTTTCTTT. Drawing the rest from reference TRBV9 and TRBJ1-1, the complete variable domain is DSGVTQTPKHLITATGQRVTLRCSPRSGDLSVYWYQQSLDQGLQFLIQYYNGEERAKGNILERFSAQQFPDLHSELNLSSLELGDSALYFCASSSQVLNTEAFFGQGTRLTVV.

The chain carries TRBV6-1 and TRBJ2-2, with D perhaps matching TRBD1 (5 bases). This CDR3 has 16 amino acids. Trimming stripped 1 base from V and 0 bases from J, with 9 bases between. Germline assignment: CDR1 MNHNS and CDR2 SASEGT. In DNA form, the CDR3 reads TGTGCCAGCAGTGAAGGGACATTGGCGAACACCGGGGAGCTGTTTTTT. Translation gives CASSEGTLANTGELFF.

CDR3: CATSGQGSRQEKLFF. CDR3 sequence (DNA): TGTGCCACCTCGGGACAGGGAAGCCGACAGGAAAAACTGTTTTTT. The chain couples TRBV2 to TRBJ1-4, with 9 positions matching TRBD1. This CDR3 contains 15 residues. Trimming at V came to 10 bases and at J to 8 bases, leaving 14 bases not matched to a gene. Per the germline V gene, CDR1 is SNHLY and CDR2 is FYNNEI.

The CDR3 bases are TGTGCCAGCAGTTCACAGGGGGCTATCACTGAAGCTTTCTTT. Translating gives CASSSQGAITEAFF. The rearrangement joins TRBV6-6 to TRBJ1-1; TRBD1 agrees at 9 bases. Looked up from germline, CDR1 is MNHNY and CDR2 is SVGAGI (reference sequence). This CDR3 region has 14 residues. Losses at the gene ends were 4 bases for V and 4 bases for J; bases not matched to a gene: 4.

V and J are TRBV28 and TRBJ1-2, with D possibly being TRBD1 (5 bases). Germline V gene lookup returns CDR1 MDHEN and CDR2 SYDVKM. This CDR3 spans 17 amino acids. Trimming removed 3 bases at V and 4 bases at J, with 21 bases between. In DNA form, the CDR3 reads TGTGCCAGCAGTTTTTATCCGCAGGGACTGCCCCCCTATGGCTACACCTTC. Its translation is CASSFYPQGLPPYGYTF.

The chain has TRBV9 and TRBJ2-3, with 7 bases matching TRBD2. With 4 bases clipped from V and 2 bases from J, the junction kept 7 bases outside the gene matches. CDR1 and CDR2 (germline): SGDLS, YYNGEE. The CDR3 runs to 15 residues. CDR3 protein: CASSFQAGSTDTQYF. The CDR3, as DNA: TGTGCCAGCAGCTTCCAAGCGGGGTCCACAGATACGCAGTATTTT.

The CDR3 region is CASSFRTVSYEQYF. CDR3 DNA: TGTGCCAGCAGTTTTCGGACAGTCTCCTACGAGCAGTACTTC. The chain links TRBV28 to TRBJ2-7, with D perhaps TRBD1 (6 bases). The CDR3 spans 14 residues. Germline V gene sequence: CDR1 MDHEN, CDR2 SYDVKM. V was shortened by 3 bases and J by 0 bases, with 9 bases between the two germline ends. Drawing the rest from reference TRBV28 and TRBJ2-7, the complete variable domain is DVKVTQSSRYLVKRTGEKVFLECVQDMDHENMFWYRQDPGLGLRLIYFSYDVKMKEKGDIPEGYSVSREKKERFSLILESASTNQTSMYLCASSFRTVSYEQYFGPGTRLTVT.